This entry lists 28 T cell receptor beta chains sequenced from one sample in a study of identical twins. TCRdb passed the 5' RACE reads through MiXCR, listing each CDR3 protein once. Counted here are approximately 700,000 distinct CDR3 sequences, 5.5% to 6.5% occurring once; the ten biggest clones make up about 2%. Sequencing used naive T cells sorted from blood. The source is a man younger than 30 in good health.

V usage is TRBV9 and J usage is TRBJ2-5; D perhaps matches TRBD2 (7 bases). The ends were cut back, 0 bases at V and 2 bases at J, with 20 bases in the middle. There are 18 residues in the CDR3. CDR1 is SGDLS, CDR2 YYNGEE, per germline. This CDR3 reads CASSVGSGGAGPQETQYF. DNA of the CDR3: TGTGCCAGCAGCGTAGGGTCTGGGGGGGCTGGACCACAAGAGACCCAGTACTTC.

The V call is TRBV7-8, the J call TRBJ2-7; the D gene is possibly TRBD1 (5 bases). The CDR3 is made up of 15 amino acids. V lost 5 bases and J lost 2, with 16 bases in between. Per germline, CDR1 SGHVS and CDR2 FQNEAQ. Here the CDR3 DNA reads TGTGCCAGCAGCGGGGTAGGGCAGGGCACCTACGAGCAGTACGTC. Amino acid sequence: CASSGVGQGTYEQYV.

The genes are TRBV5-1 and TRBJ2-6, with unresolved D. The CDR3 has 17 residues. CDR1 is SGHRS and CDR2 is YFSETQ in the germline V gene. The V gene lost 2 bases and the J gene lost 4 bases, with 16 bases spanning the gap. The CDR3 DNA reads as TGCGCCAGCAGCTTCGAGACAAGTAAGGCCGGGGCCAACGTCCTGACTTTC. Translation: CASSFETSKAGANVLTF.

V gene TRBV6-5 combines with J gene TRBJ2-7; the match to TRBD2 covers 9 bases. The trim removed 2 bases at V and 4 bases at J, leaving 6 bases unmatched. This CDR3 has 15 residues. Germline assignment: CDR1 MNHEY and CDR2 SVGAGI. The CDR3 nucleotides are TGTGCCAGCAGTTACCCGGGACTAGCCGAGTACGAGCAGTACTTC. Amino acid sequence: CASSYPGLAEYEQYF.

The V gene is TRBV7-8, the J gene TRBJ2-3; TRBD1 might be the D (7 bases). CDR1 and CDR2 from the germline V gene are SGHVS and FQNEAQ. The CDR3 sequence is 18 residues long. V lost 3 bases and J 2 bases, leaving 21 bases between the germline ends. The CDR3 sequence is CASSFFQGGTIDTDTQYF. The CDR3 DNA sequence: TGTGCCAGCAGCTTCTTCCAGGGGGGCACAATCGACACAGATACGCAGTATTTT. The entire variable domain, with the rest obtained from reference TRBV7-8 and TRBJ2-3, is as follows: GAGVSQSPRYKVAKRGQDVALRCDPISGHVSLFWYQQALGQGPEFLTYFQNEAQLDKSGLPSDRFFAERPEGSVSTLKIQRTQQEDSAVYLCASSFFQGGTIDTDTQYFGPGTRLTVL.

With respect to this clonotype: An end of the junction differs from the germline gene, which may be a read error. The chain couples TRBV12-3 or TRBV12-4 to TRBJ2-1; 8 nucleotides agree with TRBD2. This CDR3 is built from 13 residues. The CDR3 loop is CASGGGSSNEQFF. The CDR3 nucleotides are TGTGCCAGCGGCGGGGGGTCCTCCAATGAGCAGTTCTTC.

Ten or more counts support this clonotype. The rearrangement joins TRBV6-5 to TRBJ2-2; 10 bases line up with TRBD1. With 2 bases clipped from V and 5 bases from J, the junction kept 2 bases outside the gene matches. Germline-derived CDR1 and CDR2 are MNHEY and SVGAGI. This CDR3 is 15 amino acids long. The CDR3 bases are TGTGCCAGCAGTTACGGGGGACAGGGGACCGGGGAGCTGTTTTTT. Residues: CASSYGGQGTGELFF.

This clonotype was seen at least ten times. V gene TRBV10-3 combines with J gene TRBJ2-2, with 7 nucleotides matching TRBD2. The CDR3 spans 16 residues. The V segment lost 2 bases and the J segment 0 bases; nucleotides outside the gene matches: 3. Germline V gives CDR1 ENHRY, CDR2 SYGVKD. CDR3 DNA: TGTGCCATCAGTGAGAGAGCGGGATCGAACACCGGGGAGCTGTTTTTT. Its translation is CAISERAGSNTGELFF.

This clonotype has more than one count but fewer than ten. V and J are TRBV9 and TRBJ2-5, with 8 bases lining up with TRBD1. V dropped 4 bases and J dropped 5; count of bases not matched to a gene: 16. Germline loops: CDR1 SGDLS, CDR2 YYNGEE. The CDR3 is 17 residues long. CDR3 DNA sequence: TGTGCCAGCAGCCCCCCCCAGGTGTCACAGGGGGACGAGACCCAGTACTTC. Amino acids: CASSPPQVSQGDETQYF.

This clonotype was seen ten or more times. The chain is built from TRBV20-1 and TRBJ2-3; D is possibly TRBD1 (5 bases). Germline-derived CDR1 and CDR2 are DFQATT and SNEGSKA (reference sequence). The V and J ends lost 3 bases and 0 bases respectively, with 13 bases between them. The CDR3 extends over 15 amino acids. CDR3 protein: CSARTAETSTDTQYF. The CDR3 coding sequence is TGCAGTGCTAGGACAGCTGAAACTAGCACAGATACGCAGTATTTT.

This clonotype was counted between two and nine times. V and J are TRBV12-3 or TRBV12-4 and TRBJ1-6; no definite D call. This CDR3 is built from 17 residues. Trimming cost V 7 bases and J 4 bases, with 20 bases left between them. CDR3 residues: CASTTQDRIGYNSPLHF. The CDR3, as DNA: TGTGCCAGCACTACCCAGGATCGGATCGGGTATAATTCACCCCTCCACTTT.

This clonotype has a handful of counts. This sequence joins TRBV6-1 and TRBJ2-5; D unresolved. Germline V lookup: CDR1 MNHNS, CDR2 SASEGT. CDR3 length: 13 residues. V lost 1 base and J lost 4, with 7 bases in between. The CDR3 sequence is CASSEGRLETQYF. In DNA form, the CDR3 reads TGTGCCAGCAGTGAAGGGCGGCTAGAGACCCAGTACTTC.

The genes are TRBV24-1 and TRBJ2-1, with 7 bases lining up with TRBD2. V lost 1 base and J lost 6; bases outside the gene matches: 8. Germline loops: CDR1 KGHDR, CDR2 SFDVKD. This CDR3 is built from 16 residues. The CDR3 loop is CATSDFAGAGGNEQFF. In DNA form, the CDR3 reads TGTGCCACCAGTGATTTCGCGGGAGCCGGGGGCAATGAGCAGTTCTTC.

This clonotype has more than one count but fewer than ten. The chain joins TRBV11-2 to TRBJ2-3; 9 bases align to TRBD2. J lost 6 bases, V lost 5 bases, and 12 bases had no gene match. The length of the CDR3 is 16 residues. CDR1 and CDR2 (germline): SGHAT, FQNNGV. The CDR3 spells CASSLAGREGLDTQYF. The CDR3 region has the DNA TGTGCCAGCAGCCTAGCAGGGCGGGAGGGCCTGGATACGCAGTATTTT.

Ten or more counts support this clonotype. The chain couples TRBV11-3 to TRBJ2-1; 9 nucleotides match TRBD2. Germline assignment: CDR1 SGHNT and CDR2 YENEEA. The CDR3 runs 16 residues. The trim removed 5 bases at V and 4 bases at J, leaving 9 bases unmatched. The CDR3 nucleotides are TGTGCCAGCAGCCTAGCCCTAGCGGGAACTTACAATGAGCAGTTCTTC. Its translation is CASSLALAGTYNEQFF.

This clonotype was recorded many times. The V and J genes are TRBV27 and TRBJ2-2; TRBD2 aligns across 8 bases. With 4 bases clipped from V and 6 bases from J, the junction kept 4 bases outside the gene matches. The CDR3 has 14 amino acids. Germline lookup yields CDR1 MNHEY and CDR2 SMNVEV (reference sequence). The CDR3 DNA reads as TGTGCCAGCAGTTCCGGCGGGAGGTCCGGGGAGCTGTTTTTT. Its translation: CASSSGGRSGELFF.

The rearrangement links TRBV20-1 to TRBJ1-2; TRBD1 matches at 7 bases. Per germline, CDR1 DFQATT and CDR2 SNEGSKA (reference sequence). CDR3 size: 14 residues. As DNA, the CDR3 is TGCACTCCGCTAGTGTGGGAGGGGGCGAGCGGCTACACCTTC. Its protein is CTPLVWEGASGYTF.

The chain couples TRBV7-2 to TRBJ2-2; the match to TRBD2 covers 11 bases. The germline V gene encodes CDR1 SGHTA and CDR2 FQGNSA. Losses at the gene ends were 3 bases for V and 10 bases for J; bases not matched to a gene: 7. The CDR3 loop spans 15 amino acids. The chain's CDR3 is CASSFSGRVYEELFF. CDR3 in DNA: TGTGCCAGCAGCTTTAGCGGGAGGGTGTATGAGGAGCTGTTTTTT.

The CDR3 here is CASSLPWSFGDNEQFF. CDR3 DNA: TGTGCCAGCAGCCTCCCATGGAGTTTTGGGGACAATGAGCAGTTCTTC. V and J are TRBV7-9 and TRBJ2-1; no firm D call. Trimming cost V 5 bases and J 5 bases, with 19 bases left between them. The CDR3 sequence is 16 residues long. Germline loops: CDR1 SEHNR, CDR2 FQNEAQ (reference sequence).

In its sample, this clonotype was seen many times. This chain links TRBV20-1 with TRBJ2-3, with TRBD1 matching over 7 bases. J was trimmed by 1 base and V by 5 bases; bases with no gene match: 6. Germline V gene sequence: CDR1 DFQATT, CDR2 SNEGSKA (reference sequence). The CDR3 loop spans 14 amino acids. CDR3 protein: CSAATGERTDTQYF. CDR3 sequence (DNA): TGCAGTGCTGCAACAGGGGAACGCACAGATACGCAGTATTTT.

The chain has TRBV28 and TRBJ2-7, with 7 bases fitting TRBD1. From germline, CDR1 is MDHEN and CDR2 SYDVKM. V shed 9 bases, J shed 2 bases, and the junction held 7 bases outside the gene matches. This CDR3 spans 13 amino acids. For the CDR3, the DNA is TGTGCCAGTTATAAAACAGGGGCCTACGAGCAGTACTTC. Translating gives CASYKTGAYEQYF.

Only a few counts were recorded for this clonotype. This sequence joins TRBV28 and TRBJ2-6; D unclear. The CDR3 contains 14 residues. Trimming removed 7 bases at V and 2 bases at J, with 9 bases between. Germline V gene lookup returns CDR1 MDHEN and CDR2 SYDVKM. CDR3 amino acids: CASTADPGANVLTF. The CDR3 nucleotides are TGTGCCAGCACCGCGGATCCTGGGGCCAACGTCCTGACTTTC.

The sample holds a few counts of this clonotype. CDR3 bases: TGTGCCAGCAGGATCGCCGGGAATAATTCACCCCTCCACTTT. Translation: CASRIAGNNSPLHF. The chain recombines TRBV6-1 with TRBJ1-6; the D is unclear. The length of the CDR3 is 14 residues. The germline V gene has CDR1 MNHNS and CDR2 SASEGT. V was trimmed by 6 bases and J by 5 bases, leaving 11 bases between them.

This clonotype was seen ten or more times. This chain uses TRBV7-6 with TRBJ2-1; D is perhaps TRBD1 or TRBD2 (5 bases each). This CDR3 has 14 residues. Per the germline V gene, CDR1 is SGHVS and CDR2 is FNYEAQ. With 2 bases removed from V and 11 bases from J, the gap between germline ends came to 16 bases. This chain's CDR3 is CASSLYGGEGQQFF. Here the CDR3 DNA reads TGTGCCAGCAGCTTATATGGGGGAGAGGGTCAGCAGTTCTTC.

This clonotype was counted ten times or more. CDR3 coding DNA: TGTGCCAGCAGTTCCTACGACCGGGACAGCGATGGCTACACCTTC. Encoded protein: CASSSYDRDSDGYTF. The rearrangement joins TRBV12-3 or TRBV12-4 to TRBJ1-2; 7 bases align to TRBD1. There are 15 residues in the CDR3. V trimming: 4 bases; J trimming: 6 bases; junction bases outside the gene matches: 11.

This clonotype was seen a handful of times. V gene TRBV15 combines with J gene TRBJ2-5; no reliable D call. V lost 4 bases to trimming and J lost 5 bases, with 5 bases between them. The germline CDR1 and CDR2 sequences are LNHNV and YYDKDF (reference sequence). This CDR3 has 11 residues. CDR3 residues: CATSNKETQYF. In DNA, the CDR3 is TGTGCCACCAGCAACAAGGAGACCCAGTACTTC.

The chain is built from TRBV27 and TRBJ2-5; D may be TRBD1 or TRBD2 (5 bases each). Trimming took 0 bases from V and 1 from J, leaving 15 bases between them. Germline V gene data show CDR1 as MNHEY and CDR2 as SMNVEV (reference sequence). The CDR3 spans 17 residues. The CDR3 spells CASSLSGDNPIQETQYF. CDR3 nucleotide sequence: TGTGCCAGCAGTTTATCGGGGGATAACCCCATCCAAGAGACCCAGTACTTC.

The gene calls are TRBV5-1 and TRBJ2-5; the D gene is possibly TRBD1 (6 bases). The CDR3 extends over 14 amino acids. From germline, CDR1 is SGHRS and CDR2 YFSETQ. V lost 2 bases and J 5 bases, leaving 13 bases between the germline ends. CDR3 sequence reads: CASSFTGTGETQYF. Written as DNA, the CDR3 is TGCGCCAGCAGCTTCACAGGGACGGGGGAGACCCAGTACTTC.